A single sample is the source of the 22 T cell receptor beta chains below, sequenced in a study of shared clonotypes between healthy human individuals. Libraries were prepared by immunoSEQ multiplex PCR; TCRdb keeps only in-frame clonotypes and omits some of them. The profile shows hundreds of thousands of clones, about 96% of them singletons. CD8 cells classed as naive were CD45RO-negative and positively selected for CCR7, excluding terminally differentiated effector memory CD45RA+ cells. The sequenced material came from naive CD8+ T cells sorted from blood. The receptors originated from a man aged 25-45 years in good health.

Concerning this clone: The sample carries other DNA sequences with the same CDR3. This chain joins TRBV28 and TRBJ1-1, with no clear D. Trimming left V 6 bases short and J 2 bases short, with 7 bases between. The germline V gene has CDR1 MDHEN and CDR2 SYDVKM. CDR3 length: 12 residues. The CDR3 region has the DNA TGTGCCAGCAGAGACCTTAACACTGAAGCTTTCTTT. Its protein is CASRDLNTEAFF. Variable domain in full (rest from reference TRBV28 and TRBJ1-1): DVKVTQSSRYLVKRTGEKVFLECVQDMDHENMFWYRQDPGLGLRLIYFSYDVKMKEKGDIPEGYSVSREKKERFSLILESASTNQTSMYLCASRDLNTEAFFGQGTRLTVV.

CDR3 sequence: CASSPEGAKQPQHF. For the CDR3, the DNA is TGTGCCAGCAGTCCCGAGGGGGCGAAGCAGCCCCAGCATTTT. The chain couples TRBV7-9 to TRBJ1-5, with 7 bases aligning to TRBD1. Trimming removed 6 bases from V and 7 bases from J; junction bases left unmatched: 9. The CDR3 runs to 14 residues. CDR1 and CDR2 (germline): SEHNR, FQNEAQ (reference sequence).

J is TRBJ2-3 and V is TRBV6-6; 7 bases are a match to TRBD2. Looked up from germline, CDR1 is MNHNY and CDR2 is SVGAGI (reference sequence). CDR3 length: 16 amino acids. The ends lost 7 bases at V and 4 bases at J; junction bases unmatched: 14. The CDR3 bases are TGTGCCAGCACCCTAAACCGCGCGGGAGAGCCAGATACGCAGTATTTT. It specifies CASTLNRAGEPDTQYF.

The chain recombines TRBV27 with TRBJ2-1, with 10 bases identical to TRBD2. V gave up 5 bases and J gave up 2 bases; unmatched junction bases: 6. In germline, CDR1 is MNHEY, CDR2 SMNVEV (reference sequence). The CDR3 has 16 residues. The CDR3 region has the DNA TGTGCCAGCAGTCCCTCGACTAGCGGGCCCTACAATGAGCAGTTCTTC. It yields the protein CASSPSTSGPYNEQFF.

This chain joins TRBV7-2 and TRBJ2-1; possibly TRBD2 for D (6 bases). Germline loops: CDR1 SGHTA, CDR2 FQGNSA. Trimming pared 1 base from V and 0 bases from J, leaving 7 bases between. CDR3 size: 15 residues. This CDR3 reads CASSLVSGSYNEQFF. CDR3 bases: TGTGCCAGCAGCTTAGTTAGCGGCTCCTACAATGAGCAGTTCTTC. Filled out from reference TRBV7-2 and TRBJ2-1, the complete variable domain reads GAGVSQSPSNKVTEKGKDVELRCDPISGHTALYWYRQSLGQGLEFLIYFQGNSAPDKSGLPSDRFSAERTGGSVSTLTIQRTQQEDSAVYLCASSLVSGSYNEQFFGPGTRLTVL.

The chain couples TRBV4-1 to TRBJ2-3; TRBD2 matches 13 bases. CDR3 length: 16 amino acids. Germline V lookup: CDR1 MGHRA, CDR2 YSYEKL. Losses at the gene ends were 4 bases for V and 4 bases for J; bases not matched to a gene: 5. The DNA of the CDR3 is TGCGCCAGCAGCCCCGGACTAGCGGGAGTGGCAGATACGCAGTATTTT. Translated: CASSPGLAGVADTQYF.

V and J are TRBV27 and TRBJ1-2, with D tentatively TRBD1 (5 bases). The CDR3 has 16 residues. V gave up 6 bases and J gave up 7 bases, with 24 bases separating them. Germline-derived CDR1 and CDR2 are MNHEY and SMNVEV (reference sequence). The CDR3 protein is CASSPTIRAALSGYTF. CDR3 DNA: TGTGCCAGCAGCCCAACGATCAGGGCAGCGCTATCTGGCTACACCTTC.

CDR3 region: CASSLRGQTGDTQYF. CDR3 coding DNA: TGTGCCAGCAGCTTAAGGGGACAGACGGGAGATACGCAGTATTTT. The chain uses TRBV7-3 and TRBJ2-3, with 7 nucleotides matching TRBD1. The CDR3 covers 15 residues. V lost 1 base, J lost 5 bases, and 6 bases stayed unmatched. Germline loops: CDR1 SGHTA, CDR2 FQGTGA.

J is TRBJ2-7 and V is TRBV28; D is possibly TRBD1 (6 bases). The CDR3 has 14 residues. CDR1 MDHEN and CDR2 SYDVKM come from the germline V gene. V was trimmed by 6 bases and J by 5 bases, leaving 17 bases between them. The CDR3 loop is CASSPQGSGNEQYF. CDR3 bases: TGTGCCAGCAGCCCTCAGGGGTCTGGGAACGAGCAGTACTTC.

CDR3 amino acids: CASSSPSASSESSYNEQFF. DNA of the CDR3: TGTGCCAGCAGCTCACCCTCGGCGTCTAGCGAGAGCTCCTACAATGAGCAGTTCTTC. The chain is built from TRBV9 and TRBJ2-1; maybe TRBD2 (6 bases). Germline loops: CDR1 SGDLS, CDR2 YYNGEE. The CDR3 extends over 19 amino acids. Trimming stripped 4 bases from V and 0 bases from J, with 23 bases between.

This chain joins TRBV27 and TRBJ2-3; D is unresolved. Germline V gene data show CDR1 as MNHEY and CDR2 as SMNVEV (reference sequence). The CDR3 length is 12 residues. Trimming removed 6 bases from V and 5 bases from J, with 9 bases in between. CDR3 nucleotide sequence: TGTGCCAGCAGCAACCTAGAAGATACGCAGTATTTT. It yields the protein CASSNLEDTQYF.

The V and J genes are TRBV6-5 and TRBJ2-5; 9 bases are shared with TRBD1. Judging by the DNA end, TRBJ2-7 fits better; the J call may be wrong. Per germline, CDR1 MNHEY and CDR2 SVGAGI. CDR3 length equals 13 residues. The CDR3, as DNA: TGTGCCAGCAGCGTAGGGACAGGGATCGAGCAGTACTTC. Encoded protein: CASSVGTGIEQYF.

The chain is built from TRBV6-5 and TRBJ2-1; possibly TRBD1 or TRBD2 for D (6 bases each). V shed 2 bases and J shed 16 bases, with 21 bases lying between them. Per the germline V gene, CDR1 is MNHEY and CDR2 is SVGAGI. The CDR3 totals 14 residues. Written as DNA, the CDR3 is TGTGCCAGCAGTTACGAGACTAACGGGGGCTCGCCATTCTTC. The encoded protein is CASSYETNGGSPFF.

The chain joins TRBV27 to TRBJ2-4; TRBD1 matches 10 bases. After removal of 5 bases from V and 1 base from J, the junction contained 2 bases not matched to a gene. This CDR3 contains 15 residues. Germline CDR1 is MNHEY and CDR2 is SMNVEV (reference sequence). The CDR3 region is CASSDRGLAKNIQYF. The CDR3 DNA reads as TGTGCCAGCAGTGACAGGGGGCTGGCCAAAAACATTCAGTACTTC.

The chain is built from TRBV7-9 and TRBJ2-3; 8 bases map to TRBD2. Unmatched junction bases numbered 6, after V lost 5 bases and J lost 2 bases. Germline V CDR1 and CDR2: SEHNR, FQNEAQ (reference sequence). The CDR3 consists of 15 residues. The CDR3 coding sequence is TGTGCCAGCAGCCCGGGAGGGCCTCTCACAGATACGCAGTATTTT. Translation gives CASSPGGPLTDTQYF. Supplemented by reference TRBV7-9 and TRBJ2-3, the full variable domain reads DTGVSQNPRHKITKRGQNVTFRCDPISEHNRLYWYRQTLGQGPEFLTYFQNEAQLEKSRLLSDRFSAERPKGSFSTLEIQRTEQGDSAMYLCASSPGGPLTDTQYFGPGTRLTVL.

The gene calls are TRBV7-9 and TRBJ1-4; TRBD1 agrees at 7 bases. V trimming: 5 bases; J trimming: 7 bases; junction bases outside the gene matches: 7. Germline V gene sequence: CDR1 SEHNR, CDR2 FQNEAQ (reference sequence). This CDR3 has 14 amino acids. Written as DNA, the CDR3 is TGTGCCAGCAGCCAGACAGGGTCGAGTGAAAAACTGTTTTTT. It codes for CASSQTGSSEKLFF.

V and J are TRBV11-3 and TRBJ2-3, with unresolved D. There are 12 residues in the CDR3. The germline CDR1 and CDR2 sequences are SGHNT and YENEEA. V lost 6 bases and J lost 2, with 6 bases in between. The CDR3 nucleotides are TGTGCCAGCAGTACTCACACAGATACGCAGTATTTT. This gives the protein CASSTHTDTQYF.

The chain combines TRBV7-9 with TRBJ2-5; D call uncertain. Trimming left V 1 base short and J 5 bases short, with 11 bases between. The CDR3 runs 14 residues. The germline V gene has CDR1 SEHNR and CDR2 FQNEAQ (reference sequence). CDR3 DNA sequence: TGTGCCAGCAGCTTAGAGCACTGGTCGGAGACCCAGTACTTC. This translates into CASSLEHWSETQYF.

The chain employs TRBV27 and TRBJ2-1; the match to TRBD1 covers 10 bases. The J segment lost 2 bases and the V segment lost 5 bases, leaving 6 bases of the junction unmatched. CDR3 length: 16 amino acids. The germline CDR1 and CDR2 sequences are MNHEY and SMNVEV (reference sequence). CDR3 DNA: TGTGCCAGCAGTCAATCCGGGACAGGGGCCTACAATGAGCAGTTCTTC. Protein sequence: CASSQSGTGAYNEQFF.

The chain is built from TRBV5-4 and TRBJ2-5; 9 bases line up with TRBD1. Germline V gives CDR1 SGHNT, CDR2 YYREEE (reference sequence). V lost 1 base and J lost 3; bases outside the gene matches: 1. CDR3 length: 14 amino acids. CDR3 nucleotides: TGTGCCAGCAGCTTGTGGACAGGGGAAGAGACCCAGTACTTC. This sequence encodes CASSLWTGEETQYF.

The chain is built from TRBV5-8 and TRBJ2-7; D call uncertain. The CDR3 consists of 12 residues. V was clipped by 0 bases and J by 5 bases, with 6 bases between them. The V gene's germline CDR1 is SGHTS and CDR2 YDEGEE. The CDR3 nucleotides read TGTGCCAGCAGCTTGGTGCTAGACGAGCAGTACTTC. Amino acids: CASSLVLDEQYF.

This chain links TRBV6-5 with TRBJ1-1; D may be TRBD1 (6 bases). Germline loops: CDR1 MNHEY, CDR2 SVGAGI. V gave up 4 bases and J gave up 3 bases, with 9 bases separating them. The CDR3 loop spans 13 amino acids. The CDR3 sequence: CASSWRGDTEAFF. In DNA form, the CDR3 reads TGTGCCAGCAGTTGGAGGGGGGACACTGAAGCTTTCTTT.